This paragraph covers one T cell receptor beta chain sequence. This entry comes from a study of blood T cell repertoires in COVID-19. Turning to the study itself: The analysed material was cDNA or gDNA that came from T cells, B-cell-depleted T cells, or PBMCs.

Enrollment of patients from Seattle took place during active infection, with longitudinal follow-up. Original analysis: Nucleated cell counts were estimated from reference gene primer amplification. Sequencing used immunoSEQ multiplex PCR; TCRdb keeps in-frame clones, though not all of them. V and J calls plus clone size are reproduced from that table; the DNA served to infer D and trimming. The table has just over 350,000 clones, approximately 86% seen once. This CDR3 comprises 15 residues. Germline CDR1 is SGDLS and CDR2 is YYNGEE. V was cut by 0 bases and J by 1 base, with 10 bases left in between.

The sample was peripheral blood. The chain is built from TRBV9 and TRBJ1-1, with a possible D match to TRBD1 (5 bases). The source of this sequence is a woman in her sixties with COVID-19, enrolled during active disease. The CDR3 DNA is TGTGCCAGCAGCGTAGGGCAGGGTAGGAACACTGAAGCTTTCTTT. Its translation: CASSVGQGRNTEAFF. Together with reference TRBV9 and TRBJ1-1, the CDR3 gives the full variable domain: DSGVTQTPKHLITATGQRVTLRCSPRSGDLSVYWYQQSLDQGLQFLIQYYNGEERAKGNILERFSAQQFPDLHSELNLSSLELGDSALYFCASSVGQGRNTEAFFGQGTRLTVV.